The TCR beta chain under discussion was sequenced for a study of shared clonotypes between healthy human individuals. The germline V and J ends were trimmed by 2 bases and 3 bases, with 8 bases remaining between them. Germline assignment: CDR1 SGHTA and CDR2 FQGNSA. CDR3 length: 13 amino acids. Points from the study as a whole: Across subsets, estimated richness was generally greater for naive than for memory populations.

It was across several immunoSEQ plates that each subset's genomic DNA was evenly split. Clones were read by immunoSEQ multiplex PCR, and TCRdb kept only the in-frame ones, dropping some. Among fewer than 1.6 million clones listed, about 98.5% were seen once. Comment on this clone: What it recognizes is unknown.

The donor population consisted of healthy HIV-negative adults with no recent acute infections or vaccinations. Splitting the CD4+ cells yielded a CD45RA+ naive subset and a CD45RA-negative memory subset. This TCR came from a man aged 30 to 39 in good health. This chain links TRBV7-2 with TRBJ2-7; D is unresolved. Material: naive CD4+ T cells sorted from blood. As for subset: CD45RA+ positively selected. CDR3 in DNA: TGTGCCAGCAGCTTAATCCCTCTCTACGAGCAGTACTTC. Amino acid sequence: CASSLIPLYEQYF. The variable domain in full, completed from reference TRBV7-2 and TRBJ2-7, reads GAGVSQSPSNKVTEKGKDVELRCDPISGHTALYWYRQSLGQGLEFLIYFQGNSAPDKSGLPSDRFSAERTGGSVSTLTIQRTQQEDSAVYLCASSLIPLYEQYFGPGTRLTVT.